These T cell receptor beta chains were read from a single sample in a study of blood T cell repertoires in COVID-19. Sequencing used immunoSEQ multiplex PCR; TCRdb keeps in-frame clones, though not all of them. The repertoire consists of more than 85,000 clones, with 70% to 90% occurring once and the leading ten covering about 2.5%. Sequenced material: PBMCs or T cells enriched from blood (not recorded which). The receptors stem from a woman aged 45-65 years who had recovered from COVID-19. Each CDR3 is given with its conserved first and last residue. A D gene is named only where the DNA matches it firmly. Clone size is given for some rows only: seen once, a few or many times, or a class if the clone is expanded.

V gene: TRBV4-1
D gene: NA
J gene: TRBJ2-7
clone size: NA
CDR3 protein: CASSQGQVLSYEQYF

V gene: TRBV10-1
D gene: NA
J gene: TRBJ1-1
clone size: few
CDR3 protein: CASSELGQSAFF

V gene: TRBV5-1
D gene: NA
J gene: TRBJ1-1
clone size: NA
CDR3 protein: CASANPGRVGEAFF

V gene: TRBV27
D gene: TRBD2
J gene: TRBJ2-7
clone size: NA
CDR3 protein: CASSPSSGSQSEQYF

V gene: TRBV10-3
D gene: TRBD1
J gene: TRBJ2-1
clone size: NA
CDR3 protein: CAMGSDRGLEQFF

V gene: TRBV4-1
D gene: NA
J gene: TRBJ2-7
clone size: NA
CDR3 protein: CASSPLTGKGSYEQYF

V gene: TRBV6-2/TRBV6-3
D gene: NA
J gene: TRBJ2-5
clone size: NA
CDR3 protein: CASSYLRIGRETQYF

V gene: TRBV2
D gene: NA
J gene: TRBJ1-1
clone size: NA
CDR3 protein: CASSLTGNTEAFF

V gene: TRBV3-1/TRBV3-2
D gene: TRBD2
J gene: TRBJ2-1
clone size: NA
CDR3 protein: CASTPTSGGYNEQFF

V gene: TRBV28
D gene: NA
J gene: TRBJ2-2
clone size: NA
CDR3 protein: CASSNRALTGELFF

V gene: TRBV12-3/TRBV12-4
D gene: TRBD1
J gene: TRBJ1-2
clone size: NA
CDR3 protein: CASTDRAGYGYTF

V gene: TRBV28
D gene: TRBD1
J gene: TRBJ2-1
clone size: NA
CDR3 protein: CASSPWDSILGQFF

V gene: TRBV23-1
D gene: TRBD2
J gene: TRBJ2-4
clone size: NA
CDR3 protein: CASSQYETSGARAKNIQYF

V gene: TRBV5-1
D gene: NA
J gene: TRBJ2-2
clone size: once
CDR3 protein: CASSLNRDAGELFF

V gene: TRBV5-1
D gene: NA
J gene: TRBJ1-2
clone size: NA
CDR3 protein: CASSSSGQTFYGYTF

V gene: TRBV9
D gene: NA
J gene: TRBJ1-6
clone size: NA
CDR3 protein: CASSVGFNRINSPLHF

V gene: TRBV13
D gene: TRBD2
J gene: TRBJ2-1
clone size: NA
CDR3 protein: CASSSGGGAIEQFF

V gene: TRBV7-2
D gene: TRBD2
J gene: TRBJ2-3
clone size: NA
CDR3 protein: CASSSGTRWDTQYF

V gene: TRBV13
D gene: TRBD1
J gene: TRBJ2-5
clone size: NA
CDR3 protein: CASSWRTGVAETQYF

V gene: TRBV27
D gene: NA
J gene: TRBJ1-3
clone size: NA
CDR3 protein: CASTFARAGNTIYF

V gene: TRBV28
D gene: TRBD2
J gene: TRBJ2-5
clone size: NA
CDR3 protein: CASSFQRGGWETQYF

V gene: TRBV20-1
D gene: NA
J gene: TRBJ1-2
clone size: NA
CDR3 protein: CSARVLYGYTF

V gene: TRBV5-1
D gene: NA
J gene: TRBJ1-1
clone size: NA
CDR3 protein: CASSLGENTEAFF

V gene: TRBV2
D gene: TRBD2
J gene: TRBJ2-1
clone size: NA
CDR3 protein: CASSPTSGSLSNEQFF

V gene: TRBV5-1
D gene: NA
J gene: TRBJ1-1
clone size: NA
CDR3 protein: CASSSLLGTYPIGGTEAFF

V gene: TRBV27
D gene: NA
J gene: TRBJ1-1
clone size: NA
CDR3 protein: CASSLTAGGTEAFF

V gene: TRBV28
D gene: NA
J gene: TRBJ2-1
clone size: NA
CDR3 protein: CASSFPGAYNEQFF

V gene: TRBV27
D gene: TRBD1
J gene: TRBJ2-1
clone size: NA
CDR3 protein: CASSRTGTGIENEQFF

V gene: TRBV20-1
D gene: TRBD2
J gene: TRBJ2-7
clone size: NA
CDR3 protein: CSASSLAGVDGGEQYF

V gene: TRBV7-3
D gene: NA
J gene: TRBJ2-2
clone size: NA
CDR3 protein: CASSLRTGMGELFF

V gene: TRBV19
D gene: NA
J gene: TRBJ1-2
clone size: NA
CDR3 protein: CATGARNYGYTF

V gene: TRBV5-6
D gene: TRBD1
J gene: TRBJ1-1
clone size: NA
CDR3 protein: CASSSPTGWDTEAFF

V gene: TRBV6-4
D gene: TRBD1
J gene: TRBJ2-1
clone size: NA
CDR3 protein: CASSRGDRDYNEQFF

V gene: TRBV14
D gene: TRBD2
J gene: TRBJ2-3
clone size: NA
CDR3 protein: CASSPLAGGGDTQYF

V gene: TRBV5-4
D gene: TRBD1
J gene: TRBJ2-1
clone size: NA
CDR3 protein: CASSLDRASNEQFF

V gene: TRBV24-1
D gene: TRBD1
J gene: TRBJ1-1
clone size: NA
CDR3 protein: CASGTATEAFF

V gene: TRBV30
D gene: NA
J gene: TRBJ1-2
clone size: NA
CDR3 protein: CAWNLGGTDGYTF

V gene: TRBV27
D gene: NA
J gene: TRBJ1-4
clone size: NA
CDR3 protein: CASSRTTGDEKLFF

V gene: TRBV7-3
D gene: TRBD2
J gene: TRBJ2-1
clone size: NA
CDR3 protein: CASSVGLAGVSYNEQFF

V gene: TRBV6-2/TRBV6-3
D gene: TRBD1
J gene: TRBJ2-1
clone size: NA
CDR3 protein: CASSRGGDEQFF

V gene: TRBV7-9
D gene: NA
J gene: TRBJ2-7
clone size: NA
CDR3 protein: CASSLTSYEQYF

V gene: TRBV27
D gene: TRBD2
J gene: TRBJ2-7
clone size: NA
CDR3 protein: CASSHIISGNGLYEQYF

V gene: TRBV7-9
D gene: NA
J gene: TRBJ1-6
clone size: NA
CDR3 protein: CASSSGVPNSPLHF

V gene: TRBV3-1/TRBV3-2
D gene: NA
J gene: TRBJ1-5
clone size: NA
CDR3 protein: CASSQQGNQPQHF

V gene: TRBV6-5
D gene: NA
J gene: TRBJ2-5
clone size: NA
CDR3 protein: CASSYGGDQETQYF

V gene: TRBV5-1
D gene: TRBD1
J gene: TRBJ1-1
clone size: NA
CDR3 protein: CASSLNTGTGNTEAFF